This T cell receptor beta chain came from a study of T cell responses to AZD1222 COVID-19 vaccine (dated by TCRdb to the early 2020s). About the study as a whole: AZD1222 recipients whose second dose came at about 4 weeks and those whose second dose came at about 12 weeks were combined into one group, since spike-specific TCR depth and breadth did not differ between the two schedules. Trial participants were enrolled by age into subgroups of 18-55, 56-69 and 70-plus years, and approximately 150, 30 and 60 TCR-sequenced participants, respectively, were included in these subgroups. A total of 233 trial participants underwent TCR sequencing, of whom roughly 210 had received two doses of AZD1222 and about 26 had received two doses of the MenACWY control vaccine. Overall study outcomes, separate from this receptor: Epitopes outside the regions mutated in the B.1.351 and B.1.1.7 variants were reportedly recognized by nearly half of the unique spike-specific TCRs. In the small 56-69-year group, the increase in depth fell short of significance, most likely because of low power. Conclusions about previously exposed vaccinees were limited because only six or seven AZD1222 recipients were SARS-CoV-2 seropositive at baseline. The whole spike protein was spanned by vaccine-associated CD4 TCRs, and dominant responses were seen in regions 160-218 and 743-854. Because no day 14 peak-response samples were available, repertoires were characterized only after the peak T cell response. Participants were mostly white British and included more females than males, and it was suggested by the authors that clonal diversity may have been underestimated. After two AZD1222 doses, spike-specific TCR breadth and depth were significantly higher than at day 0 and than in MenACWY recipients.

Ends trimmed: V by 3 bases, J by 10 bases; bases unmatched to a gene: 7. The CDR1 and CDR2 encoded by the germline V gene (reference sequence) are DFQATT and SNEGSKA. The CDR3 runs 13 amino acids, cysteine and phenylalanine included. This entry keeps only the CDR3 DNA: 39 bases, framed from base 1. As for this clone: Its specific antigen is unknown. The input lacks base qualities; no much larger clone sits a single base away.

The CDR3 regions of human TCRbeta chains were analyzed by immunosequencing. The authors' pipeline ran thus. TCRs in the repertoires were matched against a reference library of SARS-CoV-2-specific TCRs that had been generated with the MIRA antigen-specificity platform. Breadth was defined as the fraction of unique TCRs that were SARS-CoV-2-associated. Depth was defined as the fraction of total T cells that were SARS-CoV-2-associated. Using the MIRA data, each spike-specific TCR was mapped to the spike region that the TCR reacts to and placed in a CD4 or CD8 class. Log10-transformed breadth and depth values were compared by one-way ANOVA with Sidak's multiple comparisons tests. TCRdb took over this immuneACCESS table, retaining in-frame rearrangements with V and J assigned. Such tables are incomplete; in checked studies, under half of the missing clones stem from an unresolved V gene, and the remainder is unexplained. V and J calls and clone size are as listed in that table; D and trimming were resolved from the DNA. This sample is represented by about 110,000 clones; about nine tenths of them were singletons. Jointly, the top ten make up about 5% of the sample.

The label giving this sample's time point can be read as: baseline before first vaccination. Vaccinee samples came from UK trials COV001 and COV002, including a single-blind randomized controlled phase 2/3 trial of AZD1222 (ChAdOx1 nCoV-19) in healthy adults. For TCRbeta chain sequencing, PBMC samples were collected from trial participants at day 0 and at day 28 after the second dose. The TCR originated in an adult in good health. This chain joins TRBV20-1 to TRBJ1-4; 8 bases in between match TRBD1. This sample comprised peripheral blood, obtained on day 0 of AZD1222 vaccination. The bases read TGCAGTGCTAGTCCTACAGGGGGAGGAAAACTGTTTTTT. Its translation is CSASPTGGGKLFF.